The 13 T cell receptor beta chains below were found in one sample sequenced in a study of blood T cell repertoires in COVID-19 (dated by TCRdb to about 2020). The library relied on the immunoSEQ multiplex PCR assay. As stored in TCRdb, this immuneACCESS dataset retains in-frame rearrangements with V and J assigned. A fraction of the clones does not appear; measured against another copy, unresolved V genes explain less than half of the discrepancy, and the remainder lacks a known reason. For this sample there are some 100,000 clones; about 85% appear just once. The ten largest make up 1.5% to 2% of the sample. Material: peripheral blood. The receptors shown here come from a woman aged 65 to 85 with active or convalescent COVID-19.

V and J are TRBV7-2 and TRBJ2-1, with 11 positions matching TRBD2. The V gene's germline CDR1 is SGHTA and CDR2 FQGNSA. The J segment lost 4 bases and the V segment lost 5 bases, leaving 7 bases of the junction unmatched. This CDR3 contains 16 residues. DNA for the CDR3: TGTGCCAGCAGCGTTAAGACTAGCGGGAATTACAATGAGCAGTTCTTC. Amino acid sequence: CASSVKTSGNYNEQFF. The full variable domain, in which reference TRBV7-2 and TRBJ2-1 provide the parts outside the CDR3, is GAGVSQSPSNKVTEKGKDVELRCDPISGHTALYWYRQSLGQGLEFLIYFQGNSAPDKSGLPSDRFSAERTGGSVSTLTIQRTQQEDSAVYLCASSVKTSGNYNEQFFGPGTRLTVL.

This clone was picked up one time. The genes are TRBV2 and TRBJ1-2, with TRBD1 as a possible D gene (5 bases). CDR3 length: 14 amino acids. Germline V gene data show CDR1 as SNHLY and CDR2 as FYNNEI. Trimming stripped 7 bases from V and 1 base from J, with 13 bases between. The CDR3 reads CASTGQGHNYGYTF. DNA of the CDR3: TGTGCCAGCACTGGGCAGGGCCATAACTATGGCTACACCTTC.

CDR3 residues: CASTNPLAGGYNEQFF. The DNA of the CDR3 is TGTGCCAGCACCAACCCGCTAGCGGGGGGGTACAATGAGCAGTTCTTC. The chain combines TRBV27 with TRBJ2-1; 12 positions agree with TRBD2. Germline V gene lookup returns CDR1 MNHEY and CDR2 SMNVEV (reference sequence). The CDR3 length is 16 residues. Germline trimming cut 7 bases from V and 4 bases from J; bases unmatched to any gene: 8.

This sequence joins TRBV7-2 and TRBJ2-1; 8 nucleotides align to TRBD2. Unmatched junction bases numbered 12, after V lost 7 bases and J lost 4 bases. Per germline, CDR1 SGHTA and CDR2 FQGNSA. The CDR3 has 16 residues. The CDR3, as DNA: TGTGCCAGCACCCAGCTGGCTAGCGGGTTATACAATGAGCAGTTCTTC. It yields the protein CASTQLASGLYNEQFF.

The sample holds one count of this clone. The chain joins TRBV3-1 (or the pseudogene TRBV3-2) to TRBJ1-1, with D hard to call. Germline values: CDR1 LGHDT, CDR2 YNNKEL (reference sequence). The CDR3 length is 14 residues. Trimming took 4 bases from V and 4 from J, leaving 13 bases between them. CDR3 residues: CASSPSGGSTEAFF. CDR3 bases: TGTGCCAGCAGCCCCTCGGGAGGGAGCACTGAAGCTTTCTTT.

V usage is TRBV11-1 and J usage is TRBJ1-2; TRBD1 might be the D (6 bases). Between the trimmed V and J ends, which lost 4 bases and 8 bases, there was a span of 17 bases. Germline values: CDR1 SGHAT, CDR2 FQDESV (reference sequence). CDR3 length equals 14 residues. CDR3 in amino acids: CASSSAVGAVGYTF. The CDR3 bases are TGTGCCAGCAGCTCCGCGGTGGGGGCGGTCGGCTACACCTTC.

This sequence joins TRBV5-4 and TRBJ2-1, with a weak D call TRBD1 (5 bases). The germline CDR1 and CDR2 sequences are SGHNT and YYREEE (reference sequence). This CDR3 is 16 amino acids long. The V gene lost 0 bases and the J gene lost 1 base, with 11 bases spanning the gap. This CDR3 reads CASSLVAGMSYNEQFF. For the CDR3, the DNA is TGTGCCAGCAGCTTGGTGGCAGGGATGTCCTACAATGAGCAGTTCTTC.

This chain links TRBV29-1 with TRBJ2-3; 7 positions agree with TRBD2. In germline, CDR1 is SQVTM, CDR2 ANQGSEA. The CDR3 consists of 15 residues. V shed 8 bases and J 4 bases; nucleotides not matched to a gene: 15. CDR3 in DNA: TGCAGCAATTCCTTAGCGGGCCTCGGGGCAGATACGCAGTATTTT. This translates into CSNSLAGLGADTQYF.

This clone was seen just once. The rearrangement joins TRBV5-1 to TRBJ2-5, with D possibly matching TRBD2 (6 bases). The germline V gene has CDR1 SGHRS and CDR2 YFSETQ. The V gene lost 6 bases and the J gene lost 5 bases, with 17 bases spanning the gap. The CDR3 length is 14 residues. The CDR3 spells CASTLDGGPETQYF. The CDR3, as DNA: TGCGCCAGCACCCTGGACGGGGGTCCGGAGACCCAGTACTTC.

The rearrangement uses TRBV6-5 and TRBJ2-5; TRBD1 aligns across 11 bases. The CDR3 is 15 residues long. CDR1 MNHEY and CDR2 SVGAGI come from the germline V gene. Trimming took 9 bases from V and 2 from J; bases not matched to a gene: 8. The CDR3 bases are TGTGCCAGTGGGACAGGGGGGAAATTACAAGAGACCCAGTACTTC. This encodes CASGTGGKLQETQYF.

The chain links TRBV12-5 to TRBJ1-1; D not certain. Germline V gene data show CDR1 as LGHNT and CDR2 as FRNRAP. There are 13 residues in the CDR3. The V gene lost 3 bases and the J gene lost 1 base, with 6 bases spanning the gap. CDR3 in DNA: TGTGCTAGTGGTTTTGGCAGGAACACTGAAGCTTTCTTT. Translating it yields CASGFGRNTEAFF.

The CDR3 coding sequence is TGTGCCAGCAGTGACTCCCTCGGGTACGAGACCCAGTACTTC. As protein: CASSDSLGYETQYF. The chain links TRBV28 to TRBJ2-5; D gene ambiguous. Germline lookup yields CDR1 MDHEN and CDR2 SYDVKM. The CDR3 runs 14 residues. The V gene lost 5 bases and the J gene lost 5 bases, with 15 bases spanning the gap.

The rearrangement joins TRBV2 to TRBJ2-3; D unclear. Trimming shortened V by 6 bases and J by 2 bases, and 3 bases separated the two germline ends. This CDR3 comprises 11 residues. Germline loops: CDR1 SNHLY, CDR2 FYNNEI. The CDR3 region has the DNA TGTGCCAGCAGATACACAGATACGCAGTATTTT. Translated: CASRYTDTQYF.